The 5 T cell receptor beta chains reported below all come from one sample, sequenced in a study of CD8 T cells in Susac syndrome. Reverse transcription of roughly 0.45 to 1 ug RNA used random hexamers. TCRdb reanalysed the immunoSEQ multiplex PCR reads using MiXCR and keeps one entry per CDR3 protein. The data contain 160,000 or so distinct CDR3 sequences, roughly 94% of them singletons. What was sequenced was CD4+ T cells from PBMCs. These receptors all stem from a human donor with multiple sclerosis.

The chain has TRBV7-2 and TRBJ1-5; D perhaps matches TRBD1 (5 bases). The germline CDR1 and CDR2 sequences are SGHTA and FQGNSA. Trimming shortened V by 4 bases and J by 4 bases, and 14 bases separated the two germline ends. The CDR3 length is 15 residues. The DNA of the CDR3 is TGTGCCAGCAGCTACCAACCAGGGTGGAATCAGCCCCAGCATTTT. This codes for CASSYQPGWNQPQHF.

The chain carries TRBV20-1 and TRBJ2-3; 8 bases map to TRBD2. The CDR3 covers 13 residues. The junction had 8 bases not matched to a gene; V was cut back by 7 bases and J by 5 bases. CDR1 is DFQATT, CDR2 SNEGSKA, per germline (reference sequence). The CDR3 coding sequence is TGCAGTGTCAGAGGGCTAGCGGGAGATACGCAGTATTTT. As protein: CSVRGLAGDTQYF.

The V call is TRBV3-1, the J call TRBJ2-7; 8 positions match TRBD1. Germline-derived CDR1 and CDR2 are LGHDT and YNNKEL (reference sequence). J lost 12 bases, V lost 2 bases, and 6 bases had no gene match. There are 12 residues in the CDR3. CDR3 protein: CASSQSTGGRYF. CDR3 sequence (DNA): TGTGCCAGCAGCCAAAGTACAGGGGGTAGGTACTTC.

This sequence joins TRBV27 and TRBJ2-7; D gene uncertain. Trimming removed 1 base at V and 2 bases at J, with 6 bases between. CDR1 and CDR2 from the germline V gene are MNHEY and SMNVEV (reference sequence). The CDR3 sequence is 13 residues long. DNA for the CDR3: TGTGCCAGCAGTTTATTCGGTCCCTACGAGCAGTACTTC. As protein: CASSLFGPYEQYF.

V and J are TRBV20-1 and TRBJ2-1, with 7 bases that match TRBD1. CDR1 and CDR2 from the germline V gene are DFQATT and SNEGSKA (reference sequence). Trimming at V came to 6 bases and at J to 6 bases, leaving 8 bases not matched to a gene. CDR3 length: 13 residues. The CDR3 coding sequence is TGCAGTGCCAGCCGGGACAGCCTCAATGAGCAGTTCTTC. Its protein is CSASRDSLNEQFF.